This entry concerns a single TCR beta chain. Profiled with immunoSEQ multiplex PCR; TCRdb holds only in-frame clones, not every one. Among approximately 280,000 clones listed, about 72% were seen once. The CDR3 totals 15 residues. The V gene lost 2 bases and the J gene lost 8 bases, with 16 bases spanning the gap. The V gene's germline CDR1 is SGHTA and CDR2 FQGNSA. The record originates from a study of cytotoxic CD8 clonotypes in ibrutinib-treated CLL. Sequenced here: PBMCs, sampled at disease progression, from a patient treated with ibrutinib. The TCR was taken from a human donor with chronic lymphocytic leukemia. The chain is built from TRBV7-2 and TRBJ2-1, with D maybe TRBD1 (5 bases). The CDR3 coding sequence is TGTGCCAGCAGCTTATCGCTGCTCCTGACAGATGAGCAGTTCTTC. It yields the protein CASSLSLLLTDEQFF.